Listed here are 9 T cell receptor beta chains from one sample, sequenced in a study of Graves' ophthalmopathy and Graves' hyperthyroidism. TCR beta CDR3 regions were amplified from RNA transcripts. RT-PCR in the first round used HTBI primers; a second-round multiplex PCR followed. TCRdb called the multiplex PCR reads again in MiXCR, with one record for every CDR3 protein. The sample has 200,000 to 250,000 distinct CDR3 sequences, roughly 21% seen once. The material sequenced was peripheral blood. These TCRs come from a woman aged 45-65 years with Graves' ophthalmopathy.

V gene TRBV6-2 or TRBV6-3 combines with J gene TRBJ1-6; the match to TRBD1 covers 7 bases. V trimming: 2 bases; J trimming: 8 bases; junction bases outside the gene matches: 3. This CDR3 comprises 14 residues. Germline values: CDR1 MNHEY, CDR2 SVGEGT. This CDR3 reads CASSYGTVHSPLHF. The CDR3, as DNA: TGTGCCAGCAGTTACGGGACAGTTCATTCACCCCTCCACTTT.

This clonotype occurred a few times. V is TRBV5-1 and J is TRBJ1-1; no clear D. This CDR3 comprises 14 residues. Germline V gene sequence: CDR1 SGHRS, CDR2 YFSETQ. V lost 1 base to trimming and J lost 1 base, with 8 bases between them. The CDR3 loop reads CASSLNSQNTEAFF. The CDR3 nucleotides read TGCGCCAGCAGCTTGAACAGCCAGAACACTGAAGCTTTCTTT.

This clonotype was recorded at least ten times. The chain has TRBV6-2 or TRBV6-3 and TRBJ2-7, with 9 bases identical to TRBD1. With 6 bases clipped from V and 2 bases from J, the junction kept 11 bases outside the gene matches. This CDR3 has 16 amino acids. CDR1 and CDR2 (germline): MNHEY, SVGEGT. CDR3 protein: CASRPLPGQGPYEQYF. In nucleotides, the CDR3 is TGTGCCAGCAGACCACTTCCGGGACAGGGCCCCTACGAGCAGTACTTC.

Ten or more counts support this clonotype. The gene calls are TRBV28 and TRBJ1-2; D gene ambiguous. V shed 11 bases and J shed 1 base, with 11 bases lying between them. CDR1 MDHEN and CDR2 SYDVKM come from the germline V gene. The CDR3 runs to 12 residues. Here the CDR3 DNA reads TGTGCCTCATCCTCATTTAACTATGGCTACACCTTC. It specifies CASSSFNYGYTF.

V and J are TRBV20-1 and TRBJ2-5; 8 bases align to TRBD1. With V trimmed by 6 bases and J by 4 bases, 7 bases remained unmatched. The germline V gene encodes CDR1 DFQATT and CDR2 SNEGSKA (reference sequence). The CDR3 covers 13 residues. CDR3 nucleotides: TGCAGTGCACCGGACAGGGTTACAGAGACCCAGTACTTC. It codes for CSAPDRVTETQYF.

This clonotype was seen at least ten times. With a much larger clone just one base away, this may be a read error. V usage is TRBV6-1 and J usage is TRBJ1-1; 7 nucleotides align to TRBD1. Per germline, CDR1 MNHNS and CDR2 SASEGT. CDR3 length: 13 residues. This chain's CDR3 is CASTPRGNTKAFF. The CDR3 DNA follows: TGTGCCAGCACCCCCAGGGGGAACACTAAAGCTTTCTTT.

This clonotype has just a few counts. The chain has TRBV20-1 and TRBJ2-2; 13 nucleotides align to TRBD2. This CDR3 contains 19 residues. V lost 1 base, J lost 5 bases, and 13 bases stayed unmatched. Germline V gene sequence: CDR1 DFQATT, CDR2 SNEGSKA (reference sequence). The CDR3 sequence: CSARAAGTSGMIETGELFF. The CDR3 DNA sequence: TGCAGTGCTAGAGCGGCGGGGACTAGCGGGATGATAGAGACCGGGGAGCTGTTTTTT.

The chain carries TRBV4-2 and TRBJ2-7; D possibly corresponds to TRBD1 (5 bases). Germline CDR1 LGHNA, CDR2 YNFKEQ. The ends were cut back, 0 bases at V and 6 bases at J, with 12 bases in the middle. The CDR3 loop spans 14 amino acids. The CDR3 DNA reads TGTGCCAGCAGCCAAGATGTTAGGGGTCTCGAGCAGTACTTC. This codes for CASSQDVRGLEQYF.

This clonotype was recorded at least ten times. The chain uses TRBV28 and TRBJ2-5; 8 nucleotides match TRBD2. J lost 5 bases, V lost 5 bases, and 10 bases had no gene match. This CDR3 is built from 15 residues. Looked up from germline, CDR1 is MDHEN and CDR2 is SYDVKM. CDR3 sequence: CASSPTSASGETQYF. In DNA, the CDR3 is TGTGCCAGCAGTCCGACTAGCGCGTCCGGGGAGACCCAGTACTTC.